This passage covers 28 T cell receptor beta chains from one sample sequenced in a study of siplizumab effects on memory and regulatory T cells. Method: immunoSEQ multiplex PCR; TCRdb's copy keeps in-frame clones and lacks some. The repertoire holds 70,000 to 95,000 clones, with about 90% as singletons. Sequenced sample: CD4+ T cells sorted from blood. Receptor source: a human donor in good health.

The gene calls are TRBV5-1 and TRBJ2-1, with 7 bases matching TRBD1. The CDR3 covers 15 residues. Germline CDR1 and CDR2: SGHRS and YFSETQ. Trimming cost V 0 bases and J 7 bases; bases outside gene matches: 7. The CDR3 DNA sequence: TGCGCCAGCAGCTTGGCAGGGGGTAGTAGGAATGAGCAGTTCTTC. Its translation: CASSLAGGSRNEQFF. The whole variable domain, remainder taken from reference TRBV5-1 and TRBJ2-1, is KAGVTQTPRYLIKTRGQQVTLSCSPISGHRSVSWYQQTPGQGLQFLFEYFSETQRNKGNFPGRFSGRQFSNSRSEMNVSTLELGDSALYLCASSLAGGSRNEQFFGPGTRLTVL.

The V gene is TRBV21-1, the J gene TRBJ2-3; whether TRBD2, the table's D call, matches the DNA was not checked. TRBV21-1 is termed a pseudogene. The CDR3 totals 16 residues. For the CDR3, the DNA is TGTGCCAGCAGCAAAATAGGCGGGAGCGACACAGATACGCAGTATTTT. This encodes CASSKIGGSDTDTQYF.

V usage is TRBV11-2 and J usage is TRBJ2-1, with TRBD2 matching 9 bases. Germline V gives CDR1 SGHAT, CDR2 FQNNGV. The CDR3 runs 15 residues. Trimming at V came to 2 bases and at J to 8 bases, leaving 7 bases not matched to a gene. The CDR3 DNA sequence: TGTGCCAGCAGCTTAATTAGCGGGAGAGTCCATGAGCAGTTCTTC. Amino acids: CASSLISGRVHEQFF.

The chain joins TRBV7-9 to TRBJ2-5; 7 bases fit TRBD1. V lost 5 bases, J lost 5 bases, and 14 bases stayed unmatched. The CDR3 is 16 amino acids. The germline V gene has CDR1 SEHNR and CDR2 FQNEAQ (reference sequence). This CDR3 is CASSPRDRPYGETQYF. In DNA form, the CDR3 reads TGTGCCAGCAGCCCCCGGGACAGACCCTACGGCGAGACCCAGTACTTC. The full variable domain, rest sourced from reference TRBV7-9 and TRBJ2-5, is DTGVSQNPRHKITKRGQNVTFRCDPISEHNRLYWYRQTLGQGPEFLTYFQNEAQLEKSRLLSDRFSAERPKGSFSTLEIQRTEQGDSAMYLCASSPRDRPYGETQYFGPGTRLLVL.

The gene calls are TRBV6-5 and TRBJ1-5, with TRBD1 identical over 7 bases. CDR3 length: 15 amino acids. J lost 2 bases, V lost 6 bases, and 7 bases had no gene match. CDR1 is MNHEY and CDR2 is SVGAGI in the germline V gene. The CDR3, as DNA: TGTGCCAGCAGGGGAGGGACAGCGGGCAATCAGCCCCAGCATTTT. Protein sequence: CASRGGTAGNQPQHF.

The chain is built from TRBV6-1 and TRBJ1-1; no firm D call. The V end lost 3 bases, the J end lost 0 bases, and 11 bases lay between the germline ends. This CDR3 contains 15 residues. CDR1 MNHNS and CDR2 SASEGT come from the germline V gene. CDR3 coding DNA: TGTGCCAGCAGTGAGAGGATAGGCATGAACACTGAAGCTTTCTTT. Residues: CASSERIGMNTEAFF.

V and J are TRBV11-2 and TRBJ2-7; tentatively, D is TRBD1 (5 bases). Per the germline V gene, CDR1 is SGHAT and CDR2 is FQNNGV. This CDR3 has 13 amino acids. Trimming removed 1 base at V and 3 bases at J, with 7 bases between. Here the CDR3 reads CASSLGQLYEQYF. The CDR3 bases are TGTGCCAGCAGCTTAGGACAGCTCTACGAGCAGTACTTC.

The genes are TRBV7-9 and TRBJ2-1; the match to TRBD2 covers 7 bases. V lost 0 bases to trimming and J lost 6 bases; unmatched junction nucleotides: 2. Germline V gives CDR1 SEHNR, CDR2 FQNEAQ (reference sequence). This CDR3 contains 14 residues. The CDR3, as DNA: TGTGCCAGCAGCTTAGCGGGAGGGATCAATGAGCAGTTCTTC. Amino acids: CASSLAGGINEQFF.

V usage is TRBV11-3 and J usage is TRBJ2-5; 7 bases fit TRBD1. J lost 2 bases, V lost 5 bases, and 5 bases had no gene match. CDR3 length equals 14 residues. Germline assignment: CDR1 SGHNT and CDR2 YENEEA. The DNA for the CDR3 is TGTGCCAGCAGCAAAGGGACAGTACAAGAGACCCAGTACTTC. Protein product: CASSKGTVQETQYF.

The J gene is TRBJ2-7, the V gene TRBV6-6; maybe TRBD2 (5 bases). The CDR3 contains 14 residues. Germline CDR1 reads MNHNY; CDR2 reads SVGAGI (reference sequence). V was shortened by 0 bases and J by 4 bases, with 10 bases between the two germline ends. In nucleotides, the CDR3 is TGTGCCAGCAGTTACTCGCCAGGCGGGTACGAGCAGTACTTC. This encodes CASSYSPGGYEQYF.

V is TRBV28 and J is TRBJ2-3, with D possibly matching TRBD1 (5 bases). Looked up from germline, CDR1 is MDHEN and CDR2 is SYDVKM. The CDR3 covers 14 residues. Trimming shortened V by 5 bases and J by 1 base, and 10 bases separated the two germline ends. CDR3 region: CASSVPRGTDTQYF. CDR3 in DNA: TGTGCCAGCAGTGTTCCCAGGGGCACAGATACGCAGTATTTT.

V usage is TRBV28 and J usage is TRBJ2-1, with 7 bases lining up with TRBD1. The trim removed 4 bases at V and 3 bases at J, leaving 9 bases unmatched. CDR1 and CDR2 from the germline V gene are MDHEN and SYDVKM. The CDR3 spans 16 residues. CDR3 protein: CASSSNLGTDYNEQFF. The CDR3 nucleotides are TGTGCCAGCAGTTCTAACCTTGGGACAGACTACAATGAGCAGTTCTTC. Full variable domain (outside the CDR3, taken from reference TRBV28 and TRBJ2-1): DVKVTQSSRYLVKRTGEKVFLECVQDMDHENMFWYRQDPGLGLRLIYFSYDVKMKEKGDIPEGYSVSREKKERFSLILESASTNQTSMYLCASSSNLGTDYNEQFFGPGTRLTVL.

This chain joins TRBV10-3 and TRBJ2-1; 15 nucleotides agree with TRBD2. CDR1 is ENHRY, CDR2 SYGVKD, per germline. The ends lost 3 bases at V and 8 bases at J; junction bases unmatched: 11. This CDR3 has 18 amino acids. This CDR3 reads CAISDPGLAGGLVDEQFF. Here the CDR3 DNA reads TGTGCCATCAGTGACCCGGGACTAGCGGGAGGTCTTGTCGATGAGCAGTTCTTC.

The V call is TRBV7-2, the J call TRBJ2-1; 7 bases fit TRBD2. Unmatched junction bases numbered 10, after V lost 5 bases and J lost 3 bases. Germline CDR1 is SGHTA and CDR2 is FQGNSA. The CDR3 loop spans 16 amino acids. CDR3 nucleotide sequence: TGTGCCAGCAGCCTGGGCGGAGCGGGGAACTACAATGAGCAGTTCTTC. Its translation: CASSLGGAGNYNEQFF.

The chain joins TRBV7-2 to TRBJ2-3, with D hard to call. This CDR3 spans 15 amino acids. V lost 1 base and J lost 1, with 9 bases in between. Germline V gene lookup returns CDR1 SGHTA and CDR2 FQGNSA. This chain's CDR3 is CASSLGTVGTDTQYF. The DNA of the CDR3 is TGTGCCAGCAGCTTAGGGACCGTCGGCACAGATACGCAGTATTTT.

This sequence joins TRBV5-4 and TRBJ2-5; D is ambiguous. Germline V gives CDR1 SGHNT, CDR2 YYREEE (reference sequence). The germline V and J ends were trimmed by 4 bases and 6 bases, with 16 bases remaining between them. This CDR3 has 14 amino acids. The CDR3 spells CASSPVGPRKTQYF. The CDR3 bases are TGTGCCAGCAGCCCGGTCGGGCCTCGAAAGACCCAGTACTTC.

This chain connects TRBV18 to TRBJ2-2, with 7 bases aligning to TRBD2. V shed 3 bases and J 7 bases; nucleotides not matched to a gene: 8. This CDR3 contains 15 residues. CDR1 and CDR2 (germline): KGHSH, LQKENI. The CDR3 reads CASSPTGGGIGELFF. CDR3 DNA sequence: TGTGCCAGCTCACCGACGGGAGGAGGGATCGGGGAGCTGTTTTTT.

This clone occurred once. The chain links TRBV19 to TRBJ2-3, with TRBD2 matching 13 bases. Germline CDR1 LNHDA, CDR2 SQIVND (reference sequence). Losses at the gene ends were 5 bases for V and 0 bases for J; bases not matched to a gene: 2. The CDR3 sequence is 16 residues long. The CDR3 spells CASSGTSGASTDTQYF. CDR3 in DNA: TGTGCCAGTAGTGGGACTAGCGGGGCTAGCACAGATACGCAGTATTTT.

The CDR3: CASSIGTGNYGYTF. The CDR3 bases are TGTGCCAGTAGTATCGGGACCGGAAACTATGGCTACACCTTC. The rearrangement joins TRBV19 to TRBJ1-2, with D maybe TRBD1 (5 bases). Germline V lookup: CDR1 LNHDA, CDR2 SQIVND (reference sequence). The CDR3 is 14 amino acids. The V end was cut by 3 bases, the J end by 2 bases, with 10 bases between.

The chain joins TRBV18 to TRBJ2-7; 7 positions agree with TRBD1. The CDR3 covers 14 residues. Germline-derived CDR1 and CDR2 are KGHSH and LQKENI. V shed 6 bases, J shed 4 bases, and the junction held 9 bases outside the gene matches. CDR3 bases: TGTGCCAGCTCGCTTGACAGGGCTCCGTACGAGCAGTACTTC. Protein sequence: CASSLDRAPYEQYF.

This CDR3 is CASSQRDRGDTQYF. The CDR3 DNA sequence: TGCGCCAGCAGCCAAAGGGACAGGGGAGATACGCAGTATTTT. The chain recombines TRBV4-1 with TRBJ2-3, with 10 bases fitting TRBD1. V gave up 2 bases and J gave up 5 bases; unmatched junction bases: 1. In germline, CDR1 is MGHRA, CDR2 YSYEKL. The CDR3 length is 14 residues.

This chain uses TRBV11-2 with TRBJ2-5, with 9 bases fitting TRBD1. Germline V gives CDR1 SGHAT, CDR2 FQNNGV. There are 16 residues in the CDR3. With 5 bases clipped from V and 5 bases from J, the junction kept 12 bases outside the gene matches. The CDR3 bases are TGTGCCAGCAGCCAACCGGGACAGGGCCGTCGGGAGACCCAGTACTTC. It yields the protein CASSQPGQGRRETQYF. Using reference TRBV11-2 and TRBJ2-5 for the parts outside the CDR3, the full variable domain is EAGVAQSPRYKIIEKRQSVAFWCNPISGHATLYWYQQILGQGPKLLIQFQNNGVVDDSQLPKDRFSAERLKGVDSTLKIQPAKLEDSAVYLCASSQPGQGRRETQYFGPGTRLLVL.

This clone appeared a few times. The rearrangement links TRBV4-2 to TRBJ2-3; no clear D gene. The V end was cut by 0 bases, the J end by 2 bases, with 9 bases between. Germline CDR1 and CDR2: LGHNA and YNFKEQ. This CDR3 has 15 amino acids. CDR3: CASSQDRRITDTQYF. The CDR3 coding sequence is TGTGCCAGCAGCCAAGATCGCCGGATCACAGATACGCAGTATTTT.

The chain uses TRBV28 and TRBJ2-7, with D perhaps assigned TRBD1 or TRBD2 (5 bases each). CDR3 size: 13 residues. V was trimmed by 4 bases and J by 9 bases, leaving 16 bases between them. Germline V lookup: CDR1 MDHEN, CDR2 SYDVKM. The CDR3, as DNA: TGTGCCAGCAGTTCCCCAGGGAGTTGGGGGCAGTACTTC. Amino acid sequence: CASSSPGSWGQYF.

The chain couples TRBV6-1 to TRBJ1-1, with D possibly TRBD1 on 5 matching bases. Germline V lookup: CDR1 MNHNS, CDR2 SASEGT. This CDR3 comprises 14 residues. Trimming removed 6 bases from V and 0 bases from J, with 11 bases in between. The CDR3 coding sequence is TGTGCCAGCAGCGTCGACAGAATGAACACTGAAGCTTTCTTT. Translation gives CASSVDRMNTEAFF.

The CDR3 protein is CASSVAGDRSDSGNTIYF. The CDR3 DNA follows: TGTGCCAGCAGCGTAGCGGGTGACCGGAGCGACTCTGGAAACACCATATATTTT. This chain links TRBV9 with TRBJ1-3; D remains ambiguous. The CDR3 extends over 18 amino acids. Per germline, CDR1 SGDLS and CDR2 YYNGEE. V dropped 0 bases and J dropped 0 bases, with 16 bases sitting between them.

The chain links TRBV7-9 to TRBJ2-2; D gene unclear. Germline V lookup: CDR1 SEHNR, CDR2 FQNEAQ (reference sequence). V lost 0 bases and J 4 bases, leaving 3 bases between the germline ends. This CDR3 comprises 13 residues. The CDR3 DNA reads TGTGCCAGCAGCTTAGCGGCCACCGGGGAGCTGTTTTTT. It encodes CASSLAATGELFF. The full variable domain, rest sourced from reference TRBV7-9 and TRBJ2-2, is DTGVSQNPRHKITKRGQNVTFRCDPISEHNRLYWYRQTLGQGPEFLTYFQNEAQLEKSRLLSDRFSAERPKGSFSTLEIQRTEQGDSAMYLCASSLAATGELFFGEGSRLTVL.

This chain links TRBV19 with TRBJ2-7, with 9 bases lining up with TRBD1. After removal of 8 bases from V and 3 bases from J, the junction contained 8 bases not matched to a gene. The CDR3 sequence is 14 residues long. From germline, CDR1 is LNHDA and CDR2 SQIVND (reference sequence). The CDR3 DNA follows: TGTGCCAGTGGTTCCCGGGACAGGGACTACGAGCAGTACTTC. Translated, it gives CASGSRDRDYEQYF.